This passage covers 23 T cell receptor beta chains from one sample sequenced in a study of CXCR3-negative and CXCR3-positive naive CD8 T cells. Study observations and caveats: More hydrophobic TRB CDR3s were found in CXCR3-positive naive cells than in CXCR3-negative naive cells.

cDNA libraries for TRB were generated by 5' RACE incorporating UMI labels. TCRdb derives one entry per CDR3 protein from the 5' RACE reads, leaving out DNA. In total, the table holds more than 5,500 distinct CDR3 sequences. For these TCRs, the target antigens are not known. Sequenced: naive CXCR3+ CD8+ T cells from blood. Stated subset: CD45RO-CCR7+CD27+CD95- naive CD8+ T cells expressing CXCR3 (TNR3+). These receptor sequences come from a human donor in good health. Some clones in this sample may be carry-over from other donors' samples.

This sequence joins TRBV15 and TRBJ2-1; checking the TCRdb D call of TRBD2 is not possible without DNA. The CDR3 is 15 residues long. Germline V CDR1 and CDR2: LNHNV, YYDKDF (reference sequence). The CDR3 reads CATSSWVAGGNEQFF. The whole variable domain, filled in from reference TRBV15 and TRBJ2-1, reads DAMVIQNPRYQVTQFGKPVTLSCSQTLNHNVMYWYQQKSSQAPKLLFHYYDKDFNNEADTPDNFQSRRPNTSFCFLDIRSPGLGDTAMYLCATSSWVAGGNEQFFGPGTRLTVL.

CDR3 residues: CASSPPYNEQFF. This chain joins TRBV25-1 and TRBJ2-1. There are 12 residues in the CDR3. Germline-derived CDR1 and CDR2 are MGHDK and SYGVNS.

V and J are TRBV29-1 and TRBJ2-7; as DNA is missing, the TRBD1 call by TCRdb cannot be tested. There are 15 residues in the CDR3. CDR1 SQVTM and CDR2 ANQGSEA come from the germline V gene. CDR3 protein: CSVIDRGQRAGEQYF.

V usage is TRBV30 and J usage is TRBJ2-2; TCRdb calls TRBD1, which cannot be checked without DNA. Germline-derived CDR1 and CDR2 are GTSNPN and SVGIG (reference sequence). The CDR3 is 14 residues long. The CDR3 protein is CALRGTVNTGELFF.

By frequency, this clonotype registers medium-sized. The chain joins TRBV29-1 to TRBJ2-1; TCRdb indicates TRBD1, and absent DNA this call remains unverified. Germline loops: CDR1 SQVTM, CDR2 ANQGSEA. This CDR3 is 15 amino acids long. CDR3 in amino acids: CSVPFRDRPLNEQFF.

The chain combines TRBV30 with TRBJ2-2; TCRdb selects TRBD1, and the lack of DNA leaves this call unchecked. Germline CDR1 and CDR2: GTSNPN and SVGIG (reference sequence). The CDR3 contains 16 residues. CDR3 protein: CAWSSRGKRTAEELFF. Combining the CDR3 with reference TRBV30 and TRBJ2-2 gives the whole variable domain SQTIHQWPATLVQPVGSPLSLECTVEGTSNPNLYWYRQAAGRGLQLLFYSVGIGQISSEVPQNLSASRPQDRQFILSSKKLLLSDSGFYLCAWSSRGKRTAEELFFGEGSRLTVL.

This sequence joins TRBV19 and TRBJ2-1. The CDR3 is 12 residues long. Germline V gene lookup returns CDR1 LNHDA and CDR2 SQIVND (reference sequence). CDR3 protein: CASSIGHGEQFF.

This clonotype is identified as medium-sized from frequency. The rearrangement uses TRBV29-1 and TRBJ1-2. This CDR3 spans 11 amino acids. From germline, CDR1 is SQVTM and CDR2 ANQGSEA. The CDR3 loop reads CSVEQTMGYTF.

This clonotype is labeled medium-sized (0.01 to 0.1%) based on frequency. The CDR3 loop reads CASSQEGGGPGLEAFF. V and J are TRBV14 and TRBJ1-1; the TCRdb call, TRBD1, lacks DNA for checking. The CDR3 sequence is 16 residues long. CDR1 is SGHDN, CDR2 FVKESK, per germline.

According to its frequency, this clonotype is medium-sized. The V gene is TRBV7-2, the J gene TRBJ1-1. Germline V lookup: CDR1 SGHTA, CDR2 FQGNSA. The CDR3 consists of 15 residues. The CDR3 region is CASRPLQGYGTEAFF.

This clonotype is deemed medium-sized (0.01 to 0.1%) by its frequency. V usage is TRBV13 and J usage is TRBJ1-2; checking the TCRdb D call of TRBD1 is not possible without DNA. This CDR3 spans 14 amino acids. Germline V gene data show CDR1 as PRHDT and CDR2 as FYEKMQ (reference sequence). CDR3 amino acids: CASSPRQAPHGYTF.

The V call is TRBV6-1, the J call TRBJ2-7; the TRBD1 assignment by TCRdb is unverifiable without DNA. The CDR3 is 14 residues long. Germline CDR1 reads MNHNS; CDR2 reads SASEGT. CDR3: CASSRTELSYEQYF.

The J gene is TRBJ2-7, the V gene TRBV6-6; TCRdb calls TRBD1, which cannot be checked without DNA. Germline values: CDR1 MNHNY, CDR2 SVGAGI (reference sequence). This CDR3 is built from 14 residues. CDR3 sequence: CASSLGQGPDEQYF.

The chain recombines TRBV5-1 with TRBJ2-7; TCRdb's D call of TRBD2 is untestable without DNA. The germline V gene encodes CDR1 SGHRS and CDR2 YFSETQ. The CDR3 is made up of 13 amino acids. The chain's CDR3 is CASSSGLSYEQYF.

This chain connects TRBV15 to TRBJ2-1; TCRdb gives TRBD2 as the D gene, but with no DNA this cannot be confirmed. CDR3 length equals 15 residues. CDR1 and CDR2 (germline): LNHNV, YYDKDF (reference sequence). The CDR3 reads CATSSGTIPRGEQFF. The variable domain in full, with the rest retrieved from reference TRBV15 and TRBJ2-1, is DAMVIQNPRYQVTQFGKPVTLSCSQTLNHNVMYWYQQKSSQAPKLLFHYYDKDFNNEADTPDNFQSRRPNTSFCFLDIRSPGLGDTAMYLCATSSGTIPRGEQFFGPGTRLTVL.

This clonotype is classed as medium-sized by frequency. The chain is built from TRBV9 and TRBJ2-3; TCRdb names TRBD2, which stays unverified in the absence of DNA. The CDR3 covers 15 residues. Per the germline V gene, CDR1 is SGDLS and CDR2 is YYNGEE. The CDR3 sequence: CASSGSGTSTDTQYF.

This chain connects TRBV21-1 to TRBJ1-2; TCRdb's D call, TRBD1, is unchecked because there is no DNA. TRBV21-1 is annotated as a pseudogene. The CDR3 has 15 residues. The CDR3 reads CASSKGRTGGGGYTF.

This clonotype registers medium-sized by frequency. V gene TRBV11-2 combines with J gene TRBJ2-1. Per the germline V gene, CDR1 is SGHAT and CDR2 is FQNNGV. The CDR3 runs 13 residues. CDR3 amino acids: CASSLDRGNEQFF.

This rearrangement joins TRBV10-3 to TRBJ2-7. The CDR3 runs to 13 residues. Per germline, CDR1 ENHRY and CDR2 SYGVKD. This CDR3 reads CAISETVSYEQYF.

This rearrangement joins TRBV20-1 to TRBJ2-7. The CDR3 has 12 residues. Per germline, CDR1 DFQATT and CDR2 SNEGSKA (reference sequence). CDR3 amino acids: CSARNGLYEQYF.

J is TRBJ2-5 and V is TRBV29-1; the D call from TCRdb, TRBD1, cannot be confirmed without DNA. The CDR3 has 15 residues. CDR1 is SQVTM, CDR2 ANQGSEA, per germline. CDR3 sequence reads: CSVEGTGGIQETQYF. The full variable domain, with the rest looked up from reference TRBV29-1 and TRBJ2-5, is SAVISQKPSRDICQRGTSLTIQCQVDSQVTMMFWYRQQPGQSLTLIATANQGSEATYESGFVIDKFPISRPNLTFSTLTVSNMSPEDSSIYLCSVEGTGGIQETQYFGPGTRLLVL.

Its frequency marks this clonotype as medium-sized (0.01 to 0.1%). The rearrangement uses TRBV7-9 and TRBJ2-5; the TCRdb call, TRBD1, lacks DNA for checking. Germline V gene data show CDR1 as SEHNR and CDR2 as FQNEAQ (reference sequence). This CDR3 is built from 14 residues. This CDR3 is CASSNDRVQETQYF.

This clonotype is medium-sized (0.01 to 0.1%) by frequency. This rearrangement joins TRBV7-9 to TRBJ2-6; the D gene TCRdb calls, TRBD1, cannot be checked with no DNA. The germline V gene has CDR1 SEHNR and CDR2 FQNEAQ (reference sequence). This CDR3 is 17 amino acids long. CDR3 amino acids: CASSSTLGDREANVLTF.